Below are 12 T cell receptor beta chains sequenced from a single sample in a study of human thymus T cells. Thymic tissue was derived from resections collected during corrective heart surgery. Sequencing used immunoSEQ multiplex PCR; TCRdb keeps in-frame clones, though not all of them. The sample yields under 150,000 clones, around 94% seen once. Sequenced sample: thymus tissue. All receptors derive from a boy under three years old with a congenital heart defect but otherwise immunologically healthy.

This clone has only one observation. This chain links TRBV5-4 with TRBJ2-5, with TRBD1 matching 10 bases. The CDR3 consists of 15 residues. Per germline, CDR1 SGHNT and CDR2 YYREEE (reference sequence). The J segment lost 3 bases and the V segment lost 4 bases, leaving 6 bases of the junction unmatched. The CDR3 protein is CASSRTGGEKETQYF. The CDR3 DNA follows: TGTGCCAGCAGCAGGACAGGGGGGGAAAAAGAGACCCAGTACTTC. Supplemented by reference TRBV5-4 and TRBJ2-5, the full variable domain reads ETGVTQSPTHLIKTRGQQVTLRCSSQSGHNTVSWYQQALGQGPQFIFQYYREEENGRGNFPPRFSGLQFPNYSSELNVNALELDDSALYLCASSRTGGEKETQYFGPGTRLLVL.

The V gene is TRBV4-3, the J gene TRBJ2-5, with 10 nucleotides matching TRBD2. The germline CDR1 and CDR2 sequences are LGHNA and YSLEER. V was clipped by 3 bases and J by 13 bases; unmatched bases: 14. CDR3 length equals 15 residues. The CDR3, as DNA: TGCGCCAGCAGCCAGGTCGCGTCTAGCGGGGGAAAAAGGTACTTC. It encodes CASSQVASSGGKRYF.

The V gene is TRBV5-1, the J gene TRBJ2-7; maybe TRBD2 (6 bases). Germline V lookup: CDR1 SGHRS, CDR2 YFSETQ. V lost 1 base to trimming and J lost 2 bases, with 10 bases between them. CDR3 length: 14 amino acids. The CDR3 nucleotides read TGCGCCAGCAGCTTGCGGGGCGGGACCTACGAGCAGTACTTC. Translation: CASSLRGGTYEQYF.

The genes are TRBV19 and TRBJ1-6; 8 bases line up with TRBD1. The V gene end was trimmed by 5 bases and the J gene end by 7 bases; junction bases not matched to a gene: 7. Per germline, CDR1 LNHDA and CDR2 SQIVND (reference sequence). The CDR3 loop spans 15 amino acids. CDR3: CASSALQGANSPLHF. The CDR3 bases are TGTGCCAGTAGTGCACTCCAGGGGGCCAATTCACCCCTCCACTTT.

This chain connects TRBV4-3 to TRBJ2-5; D remains ambiguous. Per germline, CDR1 LGHNA and CDR2 YSLEER. The V end was cut by 2 bases, the J end by 0 bases, with 7 bases between. There are 14 residues in the CDR3. The CDR3 coding sequence is TGCGCCAGCAGCCAAACCGTGTACCAAGAGACCCAGTACTTC. It yields the protein CASSQTVYQETQYF.

The gene calls are TRBV9 and TRBJ2-3; the match to TRBD2 covers 10 bases. CDR3 length equals 17 residues. Germline CDR1 SGDLS, CDR2 YYNGEE. V lost 0 bases to trimming and J lost 0 bases; unmatched junction nucleotides: 4. The CDR3 DNA is TGTGCCAGCAGCGTAGGTAGCGGGGGGATAAGCACAGATACGCAGTATTTT. This sequence encodes CASSVGSGGISTDTQYF.

This chain joins TRBV19 and TRBJ1-3; 8 nucleotides agree with TRBD1. This CDR3 has 15 amino acids. Per the germline V gene, CDR1 is LNHDA and CDR2 is SQIVND (reference sequence). J lost 4 bases, V lost 6 bases, and 8 bases had no gene match. CDR3: CASSFDRGVGNTIYF. In nucleotides, the CDR3 is TGTGCCAGTAGCTTCGACAGGGGAGTCGGAAACACCATATATTTT.

The chain employs TRBV10-3 and TRBJ2-3; 7 bases align to TRBD2. The germline V gene encodes CDR1 ENHRY and CDR2 SYGVKD. The CDR3 runs to 15 residues. Trimming took 3 bases from V and 4 from J; bases not matched to a gene: 7. In DNA form, the CDR3 reads TGTGCCATCAGTGATACGGGGGGAGGCCCAGATACGCAGTATTTT. This sequence encodes CAISDTGGGPDTQYF.

The gene calls are TRBV23-1 and TRBJ2-2; D is ambiguous. TRBV23-1 falls under the ORF class, with uncertain function. The CDR3 contains 13 residues. The germline V and J ends were trimmed by 4 bases and 3 bases, with 6 bases remaining between them. CDR3 residues: CASSPPYTGELFF. The CDR3 nucleotides are TGCGCCAGCAGTCCTCCCTACACCGGGGAGCTGTTTTTT.

This rearrangement joins TRBV28 to TRBJ2-5; 9 nucleotides agree with TRBD1. After removal of 3 bases from V and 9 bases from J, the junction contained 14 bases not matched to a gene. The germline gives CDR1 MDHEN, CDR2 SYDVKM. The CDR3 covers 16 residues. The CDR3 here is CASSFPGQGMVGAQYF. CDR3 nucleotides: TGTGCCAGCAGTTTTCCGGGACAGGGTATGGTCGGGGCCCAGTACTTC. Together with reference TRBV28 and TRBJ2-5, the CDR3 gives the full variable domain: DVKVTQSSRYLVKRTGEKVFLECVQDMDHENMFWYRQDPGLGLRLIYFSYDVKMKEKGDIPEGYSVSREKKERFSLILESASTNQTSMYLCASSFPGQGMVGAQYFGPGTRLLVL.

The genes are TRBV28 and TRBJ2-4, with D unclear. Trimming pared 2 bases from V and 3 bases from J, leaving 14 bases between. The CDR3 extends over 16 amino acids. The germline CDR1 and CDR2 sequences are MDHEN and SYDVKM. DNA of the CDR3: TGTGCCAGCAGTTTAACCCCTCGGTATGACAAAAACATTCAGTACTTC. As protein: CASSLTPRYDKNIQYF. Supplemented by reference TRBV28 and TRBJ2-4, the full variable domain reads DVKVTQSSRYLVKRTGEKVFLECVQDMDHENMFWYRQDPGLGLRLIYFSYDVKMKEKGDIPEGYSVSREKKERFSLILESASTNQTSMYLCASSLTPRYDKNIQYFGAGTRLSVL.

The chain couples TRBV28 to TRBJ2-1; D perhaps matches TRBD1 (6 bases). The CDR3 is made up of 17 amino acids. With 5 bases removed from V and 0 bases from J, the gap between germline ends came to 17 bases. The germline CDR1 and CDR2 sequences are MDHEN and SYDVKM. CDR3 nucleotides: TGTGCCAGCAGTCCACAGACGAGGGGGAGCTCCTACAATGAGCAGTTCTTC. The encoded protein is CASSPQTRGSSYNEQFF.